This passage covers 21 T cell receptor beta chains from one sample sequenced in a study of CD8+ T cells in alopecia areata. RNA extraction was followed by reverse transcription into cDNA, which acted as the sequencing template. Profiled with immunoSEQ multiplex PCR; TCRdb holds only in-frame clones, not every one. The sample lists about 110,000 clones, none appearing once, the ten largest making up about 20%. Input material: lesional skin. The source is a C3H/HeJ mouse with alopecia areata. The strain's MHC type: H2-k.

This clone was observed at least ten times. All gene names here are mouse names. The CDR3 goes on 4 residues after the read ends, and that part is filled in from the germline J gene. V is TRBV13-3 and J is TRBJ2-1, with 9 bases identical to TRBD1. Per the germline V gene, CDR1 is NNHDY and CDR2 is SYVADS. CDR3 length: 14 amino acids. The covered CDR3 bases are TGTGCCAGCAGAATCAACAGGGGGCGGGCT. Amino acids: CASRINRGRA. The entire CDR3 protein is CASRINRGRAEQFF.

With regard to this clone: Genes and germline are mouse. The read gets to within 4 residues of the CDR3 end, and the germline J gene fills in the rest. V usage is TRBV13-3 and J usage is TRBJ2-7, with D possibly matching TRBD1 (6 bases). The CDR3 contains 12 residues. Looked up from germline, CDR1 is NNHDY and CDR2 is SYVADS. CDR3 loop: CASRQGFYEQYF. The sequenced part of the CDR3 DNA is TGTGCCAGCAGACAGGGTTTTTAT.

For this clone: Mouse germline and gene names are used. The CDR3 extends 4 residues past the end of the read, so its final part is completed from the germline J gene. V and J are TRBV13-3 and TRBJ1-1; maybe TRBD1 (6 bases). CDR1 and CDR2 (germline): NNHDY, SYVADS. The CDR3 runs to 10 residues. The sequenced CDR3 bases are TGTGCCAGTACAGGGCCA. This gives the protein CASTGP. The whole CDR3 protein is CASTGPEVFF.

On this clone itself: Genes here carry mouse names. The read terminates 4 residues ahead of where the CDR3 ends, so the germline J gene completes it. This chain links TRBV1 with TRBJ2-3; 13 positions agree with TRBD2. Per germline, CDR1 NSQYPW and CDR2 LRSPGD (reference sequence). The CDR3 runs 17 residues. V shed 4 bases and J 0 bases; nucleotides not matched to a gene: 4. The covered CDR3 bases are TGCACCTGCAGTGGGGACTGGGGGGGGTCTAGTGCAGAA. This codes for CTCSGDWGGSSAE. The CDR3 in its entirety is CTCSGDWGGSSAETLYF. Using reference TRBV1 and TRBJ2-3 for the parts outside the CDR3, the full variable domain is VTLLEQNPRWRLVPRGQAVNLRCILKNSQYPWMSWYQQDLQKQLQWLFTLRSPGDKEVKSLPGADYLATRVTDTELRLQVANMSQGRTLYCTCSGDWGGSSAETLYFGSGTRLTVL.

This clone came up a few times. The listed genes are named as in mouse. The CDR3 end lies 4 residues beyond the end of the read and is filled in from the germline J gene. J is TRBJ2-1 and V is TRBV13-3; 11 bases match TRBD2. The CDR3 loop spans 17 amino acids. V was clipped by 1 base and J by 2 bases; unmatched bases: 5. Germline CDR1 reads NNHDY; CDR2 reads SYVADS. CDR3 in amino acids: CASSDNWGGVDYAEQFF. The covered CDR3 bases are TGTGCCAGCAGTGATAACTGGGGGGGCGTGGACTATGCT.

To note about this clone: Germline and genes: mouse. From the germline J gene comes the end of the CDR3, since the read stops 4 residues before it. This sample also contains other DNA sequences that code for the same CDR3. The rearrangement uses TRBV17 and TRBJ1-2; 10 bases match TRBD1. CDR1 is MNHDT and CDR2 is YYDKIL in the germline V gene. This CDR3 has 14 amino acids. Trimming at V came to 6 bases and at J to 4 bases, leaving 5 bases not matched to a gene. The part of the CDR3 DNA that was read is TGTGCTAGCAGCAGGGACAGGGGAGGCTCC. The encoded protein is CASSRDRGGS. The CDR3 in full is CASSRDRGGSDYTF.

A note on this clone: Gene names denote mouse genes. Coverage ceases 4 residues before the CDR3 finishes, and the germline J gene fills in the end. This rearrangement joins TRBV13-3 to TRBJ2-7, with 8 bases identical to TRBD2. Trimming cost V 0 bases and J 2 bases; bases outside gene matches: 4. This CDR3 comprises 15 residues. In germline, CDR1 is NNHDY, CDR2 SYVADS. The part of the CDR3 DNA that was read is TGTGCCAGCAGTGATGCCGATGGGGGGGCCTAT. Its translation is CASSDADGGAY. The CDR3 in its entirety is CASSDADGGAYEQYF.

A remark on this clone: The germline and genes are mouse ones. The read halts 4 residues ahead of the CDR3 end, with the missing end drawn from the germline J gene. J is TRBJ2-7 and V is TRBV13-3; D possibly corresponds to TRBD1 (5 bases). V was pared by 0 bases and J by 3 bases, with 16 bases between. This CDR3 region has 16 residues. Germline V lookup: CDR1 NNHDY, CDR2 SYVADS. The covered CDR3 bases are TGTGCCAGCAGTGATGCATTTGAAGACAGACGCTAT. Its protein is CASSDAFEDRRY. The complete CDR3 reads CASSDAFEDRRYEQYF.

This clone was picked up a small number of times. Gene names and germline match the mouse. The missing CDR3 end, 4 residues past where the read stops, is filled in from the germline J gene. The V call is TRBV5, the J call TRBJ1-1; a weak D match, TRBD1 (5 bases). Germline V gene sequence: CDR1 LGHNA, CDR2 YNLKQL (reference sequence). CDR3 size: 15 residues. V lost 0 bases and J 0 bases, leaving 8 bases between the germline ends. The sequenced part of the CDR3 DNA is TGTGCCAGCAGCCAAGAGGACAAGACAAACACA. Its translation is CASSQEDKTNT. In full, the CDR3 reads CASSQEDKTNTEVFF.

This clone was recorded a few times. Mouse names are used for the genes. The read is 4 residues too short to cover the CDR3 end, so that end is filled in from the germline J gene. The chain carries TRBV1 and TRBJ2-3; 8 bases are shared with TRBD2. The germline V gene has CDR1 NSQYPW and CDR2 LRSPGD (reference sequence). The CDR3 is 15 residues long. J gave up 0 bases and V 4 bases, and 3 bases lay outside the gene matches. The CDR3 here is CTCSVDWGSAETLYF. The sequenced CDR3 bases are TGCACCTGCAGTGTTGACTGGGGTAGTGCAGAA. Drawing the rest from reference TRBV1 and TRBJ2-3, the complete variable domain is VTLLEQNPRWRLVPRGQAVNLRCILKNSQYPWMSWYQQDLQKQLQWLFTLRSPGDKEVKSLPGADYLATRVTDTELRLQVANMSQGRTLYCTCSVDWGSAETLYFGSGTRLTVL.

This clone was observed a few times. The listed genes are named as in mouse. The observed sequence ends 4 residues before the CDR3 terminus, with the missing tail filled in from the germline J gene. The V call is TRBV1, the J call TRBJ1-2; D unclear. The CDR3 contains 13 residues. The V gene's germline CDR1 is NSQYPW and CDR2 LRSPGD (reference sequence). Trimming left V 5 bases short and J 0 bases short, with 7 bases between. The sequenced part of the CDR3 DNA is TGCACCTGCAGTCGGCAGGCAAACTCC. This sequence encodes CTCSRQANS. The full CDR3 is CTCSRQANSDYTF.

A note on this clone: The translated DNA and TCRdb's protein are not identical at residue 12; the protein here was translated from the DNA. Genes and germline are mouse. Coverage ceases 3 residues before the CDR3 finishes, and the germline J gene fills in the end. The V call is TRBV13-3, the J call TRBJ1-6; D is perhaps TRBD1 (6 bases). TRBJ1-6 is recorded as an ORF, its role being uncertain. Between the trimmed V and J ends, which lost 0 bases and 7 bases, there was a span of 11 bases. Germline V lookup: CDR1 NNHDY, CDR2 SYVADS. CDR3 length equals 15 residues. CDR3 DNA, as far as it was read: TGTGCCAGCAGTGATGCACAGGGAGGGAATTCGCCC. This sequence encodes CASSDAQGGNSP. In full, the CDR3 is CASSDAQGGNSPLYF.

This clone was seen more than once but under ten times. Germline and genes: mouse. The sequenced part of the CDR3 DNA is TGTGCAAGCAGCTTAGATACAGGGGGTCAAAAC. Translating it yields CASSLDTGGQN. In full, the CDR3 is CASSLDTGGQNTLYF. The chain is built from TRBV16 and TRBJ2-4; 7 bases fit TRBD1. The read halts 4 residues ahead of the CDR3 end, with the missing end drawn from the germline J gene. V gave up 0 bases and J gave up 1 base; unmatched junction bases: 1. CDR1 is SGHSA, CDR2 FRNQAP, per germline. The CDR3 covers 15 residues. Looking up the rest from reference TRBV16 and TRBJ2-4 gives the full variable domain: NAGVIQTPRHKVTGKGQEATLWCEPISGHSAVFWYRQTIVQGLEFLTYFRNQAPIDDSGMPKERFSAQMPNQSHSTLKIQSTQPQDSAVYLCASSLDTGGQNTLYFGAGTRLSVL.

This clone appeared a few times. Gene names follow the mouse nomenclature. The read finishes 4 residues shy of the CDR3 end, and the germline J gene is used to complete it. The J gene is TRBJ2-3, the V gene TRBV19; 9 nucleotides align to TRBD2. CDR3 size: 16 residues. V lost 3 bases, J lost 1 base, and 6 bases stayed unmatched. Germline loops: CDR1 FNHDT, CDR2 SITEND (reference sequence). The CDR3 spells CASSTPGLGGAETLYF. The covered CDR3 bases are TGTGCCAGCAGTACGCCGGGACTGGGTGGTGCAGAA. The full variable domain, completed using reference TRBV19 and TRBJ2-3, is GGIITQTPKFLIGQEGQKLTLKCQQNFNHDTMYWYRQDSGKGLRLIYYSITENDLQKGDLSEGYDASREKKSSFSLTVTSAQKNEMAVFLCASSTPGLGGAETLYFGSGTRLTVL.

This clone was found a few times. All gene names here are mouse names. The read is 4 residues too short to cover the CDR3 end, so that end is filled in from the germline J gene. The V and J genes are TRBV13-3 and TRBJ1-1; D not certain. The ends were cut back, 2 bases at V and 1 base at J, with 9 bases in the middle. Germline loops: CDR1 NNHDY, CDR2 SYVADS. This CDR3 is built from 14 residues. Incomplete CDR3 DNA: TGTGCCAGCAGTGACCGCCCAGGGAACACA. Translating gives CASSDRPGNT. The full-length CDR3 reads as CASSDRPGNTEVFF.

For this clone: All gene names here are mouse names. The read finishes 4 residues shy of the CDR3 end, and the germline J gene is used to complete it. The sample contains more than one DNA sequence encoding this CDR3. The chain employs TRBV1 and TRBJ1-4; 8 bases are shared with TRBD1. This CDR3 is 16 amino acids long. Germline loops: CDR1 NSQYPW, CDR2 LRSPGD (reference sequence). The DNA read from the CDR3 is TGCACCTGCAGTGCAGATCCCGGACAGGGCTCCGAA. Amino acids: CTCSADPGQGSE. The whole CDR3 sequence reads CTCSADPGQGSERLFF.

Remarks on this clone: All gene names here are mouse names. The CDR3 extends 4 residues past the end of the read, so its final part is completed from the germline J gene. The J gene is TRBJ2-3, the V gene TRBV13-1; 7 bases are shared with TRBD1. This CDR3 comprises 15 residues. Germline trimming cut 3 bases from V and 0 bases from J; bases unmatched to any gene: 4. CDR1 NSHNY and CDR2 SYGAGN come from the germline V gene. The DNA read from the CDR3 is TGTGCCAGCAGTGTCACAGGGGACAGTGCAGAA. Translating gives CASSVTGDSAE. The complete CDR3 protein is CASSVTGDSAETLYF.

Concerning this clone itself: Gene names are the mouse ones. Read coverage stops 4 residues before the CDR3 terminus; the germline J gene supplies the remainder. The genes are TRBV1 and TRBJ2-5, with TRBD2 matching over 11 bases. This CDR3 contains 15 residues. Germline V gives CDR1 NSQYPW, CDR2 LRSPGD (reference sequence). This CDR3 reads CTCSGMGLGVDTQYF. The CDR3 DNA, read in part, is TGCACCTGCAGTGGAATGGGACTGGGGGTCGAC.

A few counts support this clone. The gene names given are mouse names. Sequencing ends 4 residues short of the CDR3 end; the germline J gene provides the rest. V usage is TRBV13-3 and J usage is TRBJ1-2; 7 bases fit TRBD1. This CDR3 contains 14 residues. The V and J ends lost 2 bases and 2 bases, in that order; junction bases with no gene match: 3. Germline V gene sequence: CDR1 NNHDY, CDR2 SYVADS. Incomplete CDR3 DNA: TGTGCCAGCAGTGAAGACAGGGATAACTCC. Amino acid sequence: CASSEDRDNS. The whole CDR3 is CASSEDRDNSDYTF.

This clone was observed a handful of times. All gene names here are mouse names. The read halts 4 residues ahead of the CDR3 end, with the missing end drawn from the germline J gene. The J gene is TRBJ1-2, the V gene TRBV13-3; 8 bases are a match to TRBD1. The V and J ends lost 2 bases and 4 bases, in that order; junction bases with no gene match: 7. Germline V lookup: CDR1 NNHDY, CDR2 SYVADS. The CDR3 runs 15 residues. This CDR3 is CASSEIPGGGSDYTF. The sequenced CDR3 bases are TGTGCCAGCAGTGAAATTCCAGGGGGCGGCTCC.

As concerns this clone: Mouse names are used for the genes. The CDR3 end lies 4 residues beyond the end of the read and is filled in from the germline J gene. V usage is TRBV14 and J usage is TRBJ2-3; D is uncertain. V lost 5 bases, J lost 0 bases, and 16 bases lay in between. CDR3 length: 16 amino acids. Germline values: CDR1 SGHDT, CDR2 FRDEAV. The DNA read from the CDR3 is TGTGCCAGCAGCCACCTATTGCAGACTAGTGCAGAA. Translation: CASSHLLQTSAE. The complete CDR3 reads CASSHLLQTSAETLYF.